The 24 T cell receptor beta chains presented below share a single source sample, sequenced in a study of blood T cell repertoires in COVID-19. Generated by immunoSEQ multiplex PCR, the TCRdb table keeps only in-frame clones and is missing some. The profile shows tens of thousands of clones, under 90% of them singletons. Input material: peripheral blood. The receptors shown here come from a woman in her sixties or seventies with acute or convalescent COVID-19.

J is TRBJ1-2 and V is TRBV4-2, with D tentatively TRBD1 (6 bases). Germline assignment: CDR1 LGHNA and CDR2 YNFKEQ. V lost 0 bases and J lost 14, with 19 bases in between. This CDR3 has 14 amino acids. CDR3 sequence reads: CASSQERDIFKVTF. The DNA for the CDR3 is TGTGCCAGCAGCCAAGAAAGGGACATTTTTAAGGTTACCTTC.

This sequence joins TRBV29-1 and TRBJ1-5; TRBD1 matches 10 bases. CDR3 size: 13 residues. Trimming at V came to 4 bases and at J to 6 bases, leaving 3 bases not matched to a gene. The germline gives CDR1 SQVTM, CDR2 ANQGSEA. DNA of the CDR3: TGCAGCGTTGGGACAGGGGGGGGTCAGCCCCAGCATTTT. The encoded protein is CSVGTGGGQPQHF.

The V and J genes are TRBV6-5 and TRBJ1-2, with 7 bases lining up with TRBD1. Germline CDR1 MNHEY, CDR2 SVGAGI. This CDR3 region has 15 residues. With 0 bases clipped from V and 4 bases from J, the junction kept 5 bases outside the gene matches. The CDR3, as DNA: TGTGCCAGCAGTTACTCGACAGGGTCCATCTATGGCTACACCTTC. This translates into CASSYSTGSIYGYTF.

The genes are TRBV6-6 and TRBJ2-3; 8 positions agree with TRBD2. CDR1 is MNHNY and CDR2 is SVGAGI in the germline V gene (reference sequence). The CDR3 is made up of 13 amino acids. V lost 2 bases to trimming and J lost 9 bases; unmatched junction nucleotides: 4. The CDR3 region is CASSYAERETQYF. The CDR3 DNA reads as TGTGCCAGCAGTTACGCCGAGCGGGAGACGCAGTATTTT.

The chain recombines TRBV6-5 with TRBJ2-1, with 7 bases fitting TRBD1. CDR3 length equals 14 residues. Germline V gives CDR1 MNHEY, CDR2 SVGAGI. With V trimmed by 6 bases and J by 6 bases, 8 bases remained unmatched. CDR3 sequence reads: CASRTTDRSNEQFF. The CDR3 nucleotides read TGTGCCAGCAGAACCACGGACAGGAGCAATGAGCAGTTCTTC.

In its sample, this clone was seen once. The rearrangement joins TRBV11-2 to TRBJ2-1; 8 bases match TRBD2. The ends lost 5 bases at V and 8 bases at J; junction bases unmatched: 11. Per the germline V gene, CDR1 is SGHAT and CDR2 is FQNNGV. The CDR3 extends over 15 amino acids. The CDR3 protein is CASSLSGAATYEQFF. CDR3 nucleotide sequence: TGTGCCAGCAGCCTTAGCGGGGCGGCGACTTATGAGCAGTTCTTC.

This clone was observed a single time. The chain combines TRBV5-1 with TRBJ2-7, with D unclear. Trimming pared 9 bases from V and 4 bases from J, leaving 11 bases between. Germline V gives CDR1 SGHRS, CDR2 YFSETQ. This CDR3 is built from 11 residues. CDR3 DNA sequence: TGCGCCACCAAGCGAAAGTACGAGCAGTACGTC. Translating gives CATKRKYEQYV.

The chain is built from TRBV29-1 and TRBJ1-4; the D is unclear. V was pared by 3 bases and J by 4 bases, with 3 bases between. The CDR3 extends over 11 amino acids. The germline V gene has CDR1 SQVTM and CDR2 ANQGSEA. The CDR3 loop reads CSVDNNEKLFF. Here the CDR3 DNA reads TGCAGCGTTGACAATAATGAAAAACTGTTTTTT.

The chain recombines TRBV7-9 with TRBJ1-2, with D perhaps matching TRBD1 (6 bases). The V end was cut by 3 bases, the J end by 8 bases, with 13 bases between. Germline CDR1 reads SEHNR; CDR2 reads FQNEAQ (reference sequence). CDR3 size: 13 residues. Here the CDR3 reads CASSFTGSEGYTF. The CDR3 DNA sequence: TGTGCCAGCAGCTTTACAGGGTCCGAAGGCTACACCTTC.

This clone was seen a few times. The chain couples TRBV7-2 to TRBJ1-1, with a possible D match to TRBD1 (5 bases). The CDR3 has 14 residues. Looked up from germline, CDR1 is SGHTA and CDR2 is FQGNSA. V shed 0 bases and J shed 4 bases, with 9 bases lying between them. The CDR3 loop reads CASSLAGGGTEAFF. CDR3 coding DNA: TGTGCCAGCAGCTTAGCCGGGGGGGGCACTGAAGCTTTCTTT. The full variable domain, with the rest looked up from reference TRBV7-2 and TRBJ1-1, is GAGVSQSPSNKVTEKGKDVELRCDPISGHTALYWYRQSLGQGLEFLIYFQGNSAPDKSGLPSDRFSAERTGGSVSTLTIQRTQQEDSAVYLCASSLAGGGTEAFFGQGTRLTVV.

The chain recombines TRBV28 with TRBJ1-5; D remains unclear. Per the germline V gene, CDR1 is MDHEN and CDR2 is SYDVKM. This CDR3 has 14 amino acids. Between the trimmed V and J ends, which lost 7 bases and 0 bases, there was a span of 10 bases. The CDR3 here is CASTYSNSNQPQHF. The CDR3 bases are TGTGCCAGCACATATAGTAATAGCAATCAGCCCCAGCATTTT.

The chain combines TRBV6-2 or TRBV6-3 with TRBJ2-5; D gene unclear. This CDR3 comprises 12 residues. Trimming left V 6 bases short and J 9 bases short, with 14 bases between. Germline values: CDR1 MNHEY, CDR2 SVGEGT. The CDR3 loop reads CASSPSPSAQYF. The CDR3 bases are TGTGCCAGCAGCCCGTCCCCGTCGGCCCAGTACTTC.

In its sample, this clone was seen a few times. The rearrangement joins TRBV2 to TRBJ1-2; a possible D gene is TRBD1 (6 bases). Trimming removed 3 bases from V and 4 bases from J, with 12 bases in between. The length of the CDR3 is 14 residues. The V gene's germline CDR1 is SNHLY and CDR2 FYNNEI. In DNA, the CDR3 is TGTGCCAGCAGTGATTCGACAGGACCCTATGGCTACACCTTC. Its translation: CASSDSTGPYGYTF.

V usage is TRBV6-2 or TRBV6-3 and J usage is TRBJ2-5, with 11 bases matching TRBD1. The junction had 4 bases not matched to a gene; V was cut back by 2 bases and J by 2 bases. The CDR3 loop spans 16 amino acids. Germline V CDR1 and CDR2: MNHEY, SVGEGT. The CDR3 DNA follows: TGTGCCAGCAGTTACCTGGGACAGGGGGGGCAAGAGACCCAGTACTTC. Amino acid sequence: CASSYLGQGGQETQYF.

As to this clone: The sample holds other DNA sequences that translate to the same CDR3. The chain recombines TRBV7-2 with TRBJ2-4; 8 bases map to TRBD2. The J segment lost 7 bases and the V segment lost 4 bases, leaving 6 bases of the junction unmatched. The CDR3 loop spans 14 amino acids. CDR1 is SGHTA and CDR2 is FQGNSA in the germline V gene. CDR3 region: CASSSPGGRNIQYF. The DNA for the CDR3 is TGTGCCAGCAGCTCCCCGGGCGGGAGGAACATTCAGTACTTC.

Comment on this clone: Other DNA sequences of this sample code for an identical CDR3. The chain uses TRBV19 and TRBJ2-4; a weak D match, TRBD1 (5 bases). This CDR3 region has 15 residues. The V gene lost 4 bases and the J gene lost 0 bases, with 10 bases spanning the gap. The V gene's germline CDR1 is LNHDA and CDR2 SQIVND (reference sequence). The CDR3 here is CASSTPGLAKNIQYF. DNA for the CDR3: TGTGCCAGTAGTACGCCAGGGTTAGCCAAAAACATTCAGTACTTC.

The rearrangement uses TRBV28 and TRBJ2-7; 14 positions agree with TRBD2. This CDR3 contains 18 residues. CDR1 and CDR2 from the germline V gene are MDHEN and SYDVKM. Trimming cost V 4 bases and J 4 bases; bases outside gene matches: 12. The CDR3: CASSSGTSGGALLYEQYV. The CDR3 DNA reads as TGTGCCAGCAGTTCTGGGACTAGCGGGGGAGCGCTCCTTTACGAGCAGTACGTC.

The genes are TRBV19 and TRBJ2-1; TRBD2 aligns across 10 bases. Germline assignment: CDR1 LNHDA and CDR2 SQIVND (reference sequence). The CDR3 totals 16 residues. V was clipped by 3 bases and J by 8 bases; unmatched bases: 10. The CDR3, as DNA: TGTGCCAGTAGTATCACTAGCGGGACCGTCTTCCATGAGCAGTTCTTC. Translated: CASSITSGTVFHEQFF.

This chain connects TRBV19 to TRBJ2-6, with D possibly TRBD2 on 6 matching bases. Deletions cut 5 bases from V and 3 bases from J, with 17 bases between. The germline V gene has CDR1 LNHDA and CDR2 SQIVND (reference sequence). The CDR3 covers 17 residues. This CDR3 reads CASSGGRPHGGANVLTF. The CDR3, as DNA: TGTGCCAGTAGTGGGGGGAGGCCCCACGGTGGGGCCAACGTCCTGACTTTC.

The chain couples TRBV5-6 to TRBJ1-1; D is ambiguous. Germline V CDR1 and CDR2: SGHDT, YYEEEE. V was clipped by 2 bases and J by 0 bases, with 8 bases between them. The CDR3 length is 14 residues. For the CDR3, the DNA is TGTGCCAGCAGCTTCGATGACTTGAACACTGAAGCTTTCTTT. Protein sequence: CASSFDDLNTEAFF.

V gene TRBV12-3 or TRBV12-4 combines with J gene TRBJ1-4, with TRBD1 matching 10 bases. The CDR3 sequence is 13 residues long. V was clipped by 6 bases and J by 7 bases; unmatched bases: 2. The CDR3 coding sequence is TGTGCCAGCAGCCGGGACAGGGGTGAAAAACTGTTTTTT. It encodes CASSRDRGEKLFF.

The chain uses TRBV6-6 and TRBJ1-5; D is perhaps TRBD1 (5 bases). V lost 7 bases, J lost 2 bases, and 9 bases lay in between. Germline loops: CDR1 MNHNY, CDR2 SVGAGI (reference sequence). The CDR3 runs 13 residues. CDR3 sequence: CASTRGGNQPQHF. CDR3 DNA sequence: TGTGCCAGCACCCGGGGGGGCAATCAGCCCCAGCATTTT.

The chain is built from TRBV6-1 and TRBJ2-1, with 12 nucleotides matching TRBD2. After removal of 3 bases from V and 3 bases from J, the junction contained 3 bases not matched to a gene. Germline loops: CDR1 MNHNS, CDR2 SASEGT. The CDR3 sequence is 16 residues long. CDR3 DNA: TGTGCCAGCAGTGATCTAGCGGGGGGGGTCTACAATGAGCAGTTCTTC. Its protein is CASSDLAGGVYNEQFF.

The rearrangement joins TRBV27 to TRBJ1-5; D remains unclear. This CDR3 has 15 residues. V gave up 5 bases and J gave up 2 bases, with 13 bases separating them. Germline V lookup: CDR1 MNHEY, CDR2 SMNVEV (reference sequence). CDR3 nucleotides: TGTGCCAGCAGTCCCTCCCTCTATGGCAATCAGCCCCAGCATTTT. The encoded protein is CASSPSLYGNQPQHF.